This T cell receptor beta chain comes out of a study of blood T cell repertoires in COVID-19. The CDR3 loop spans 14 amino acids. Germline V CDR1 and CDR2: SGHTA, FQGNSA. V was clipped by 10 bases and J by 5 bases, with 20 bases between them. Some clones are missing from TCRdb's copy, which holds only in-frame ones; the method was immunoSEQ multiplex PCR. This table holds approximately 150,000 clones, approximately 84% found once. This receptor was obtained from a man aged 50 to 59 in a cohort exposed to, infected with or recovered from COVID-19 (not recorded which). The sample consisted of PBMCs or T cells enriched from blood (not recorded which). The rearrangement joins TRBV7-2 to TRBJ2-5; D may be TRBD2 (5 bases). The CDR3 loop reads CATTWDPGYETQYF. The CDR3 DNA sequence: TGTGCCACCACTTGGGATCCGGGGTACGAGACCCAGTACTTC. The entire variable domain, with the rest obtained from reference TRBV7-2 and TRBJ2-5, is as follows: GAGVSQSPSNKVTEKGKDVELRCDPISGHTALYWYRQSLGQGLEFLIYFQGNSAPDKSGLPSDRFSAERTGGSVSTLTIQRTQQEDSAVYLCATTWDPGYETQYFGPGTRLLVL.